This TCR beta chain was recorded in a study of blood T cell repertoires in COVID-19 (dated by TCRdb to 2018 to 2021). Regarding the research as a whole: The collaborator samples originated in the United States, Italy and Spain and spanned the acute and convalescent phases of COVID-19. The prospective study material was composed of cDNA or gDNA derived from T cells, B-cell-depleted T cells, or PBMCs. The samples were drawn from two sources: the first 160 participants of the ongoing ImmuneRACE study, and approximately 1,300 subjects contributed by 6 global collaborators. Where available, HLA class I and class II types were taken from metadata supplied by the sample provider and were not determined by assay-based typing. The dataset comprised deeply sampled blood TCRbeta repertoires from subjects exposed to, actively infected with, or recovered from COVID-19. A freely available public database, intended as a resource for researchers studying the immune response to SARS-CoV-2, is where the repertoires were released. The sample metadata nearly always contained a de-identified subject ID, COVID-19 status, age in years and sex.

TCRbeta CDR3 regions were amplified from genomic DNA using the immunoSEQ Assay, a bias-controlled multiplex PCR. Regarding the original processing steps: The number of nucleated cells in each sample was estimated from the amplification of reference gene primers within the assay. To quantify the absolute abundance of each unique TCRbeta CDR3 rearrangement, sequence reads were collapsed and filtered. For each sample, productive Simpson clonality was calculated as the square root of Simpson's diversity index over productive rearrangements. TCRdb's version of the immuneACCESS table is confined to in-frame rearrangements and falls short of the full clone set. An unresolved V gene accounts for under half of the shortfall where checked; the remainder is of unknown origin. V and J calls and clone size come straight from that table; D and trimming were deduced from the DNA. A total of 250,000 to 350,000 clones appear in this sample, roughly 91% of them only once. The top ten constitute around 0.84% of the sample.

For this clone: The target of this receptor is not known. Base-call qualities are not available, and no considerably larger clone is one nucleotide away.

Results and caveats for the whole study, not just this receptor: The quantity of clinical and demographic metadata differed by source and by participant and was supplied without curation.

The collaborating institutions used their own protocols to collect whole blood in K2EDTA tubes. Collaborator samples were shipped for TCRbeta analysis as frozen whole blood, isolated PBMCs, or DNA extracted from either sample type. Sequences were obtained from peripheral blood. This TCR was recovered from a man aged 25-45 years with acute or convalescent COVID-19.

The CDR3 is CASSPGTSGLYEQYF. DNA sequence: TGTGCCAGCTCACCCGGGACTAGCGGCCTATACGAGCAGTACTTC. The sequence is built from TRBV18 and TRBJ2-7; 11 bases in between match TRBD2. The CDR3 holds 15 amino acids from the cysteine to the phenylalanine. Left in the record is the CDR3 DNA by itself, 45 bases read in frame from the first base. V and J are trimmed by 3 bases and 4 bases, and the gene matches miss 5 bases of the junction. The germline V gene provides CDR1 KGHSH and CDR2 LQKENI.